This passage covers 30 T cell receptor beta chains from one sample sequenced in a study of identical twins. MiXCR, applied by TCRdb to the 5' RACE reads, yields one record per CDR3 protein. Among over 500,000 distinct CDR3 sequences listed, less than 25% were seen once. This sample was shared with a second study, whose subject was T cells expressing NK-cell markers.

What was sequenced was CD4+ T cells sorted from blood. All receptors derive from a woman younger than 35 in good health.

This clonotype was counted between two and nine times. The CDR3 is CASSLGRGATYEQYF. CDR3 in DNA: TGTGCCAGCAGCTTAGGTCGGGGGGCTACCTACGAGCAGTACTTC. The chain couples TRBV7-2 to TRBJ2-7, with TRBD2 as a possible D gene (7 bases). The V gene lost 1 base and the J gene lost 2 bases, with 12 bases spanning the gap. Germline CDR1 SGHTA, CDR2 FQGNSA. This CDR3 comprises 15 residues. The whole variable domain, filled in from reference TRBV7-2 and TRBJ2-7, reads GAGVSQSPSNKVTEKGKDVELRCDPISGHTALYWYRQSLGQGLEFLIYFQGNSAPDKSGLPSDRFSAERTGGSVSTLTIQRTQQEDSAVYLCASSLGRGATYEQYFGPGTRLTVT.

The V call is TRBV12-3 or TRBV12-4, the J call TRBJ2-1; D might be TRBD1 or TRBD2, each matching 5 bases. Trimming removed 4 bases from V and 8 bases from J, with 15 bases in between. The CDR3 runs 14 residues. The CDR3 protein is CASSWGTLGDEQFF. The CDR3 bases are TGTGCCAGCAGTTGGGGGACCTTGGGGGATGAGCAGTTCTTC.

This chain links TRBV18 with TRBJ2-7, with 7 positions matching TRBD1. V dropped 3 bases and J dropped 12; count of bases not matched to a gene: 14. There are 14 residues in the CDR3. The germline CDR1 and CDR2 sequences are KGHSH and LQKENI. CDR3 DNA sequence: TGTGCCAGCTCACCGAACGCAGGGGACGGACAGGTGTACTTC. This encodes CASSPNAGDGQVYF.

The chain is built from TRBV7-3 and TRBJ2-1; a possible D gene is TRBD1 (5 bases). CDR3 length: 12 residues. Trimming took 5 bases from V and 7 from J, leaving 9 bases between them. CDR1 is SGHTA, CDR2 FQGTGA, per germline. Here the CDR3 DNA reads TGTGCCAGCAGCCTACGACAGAATGAGCAGTTCTTC. It specifies CASSLRQNEQFF.

V is TRBV20-1 and J is TRBJ1-1; no clear D gene. Germline V gives CDR1 DFQATT, CDR2 SNEGSKA (reference sequence). The CDR3 totals 13 residues. The V gene lost 3 bases and the J gene lost 4 bases, with 12 bases spanning the gap. The CDR3 bases are TGCAGTGCTAGGCGGCCGGAAGTCACTGAAGCTTTCTTT. This sequence encodes CSARRPEVTEAFF.

This clonotype was found once. J is TRBJ2-7 and V is TRBV6-1; D perhaps matches TRBD1 (9 bases). The ends were cut back, 7 bases at V and 5 bases at J, with 18 bases in the middle. Germline V gene data show CDR1 as MNHNS and CDR2 as SASEGT. This CDR3 comprises 14 residues. CDR3 region: CASTGRGQGHEQYF. The CDR3 nucleotides are TGTGCCAGCACCGGGAGGGGACAGGGCCACGAGCAGTACTTC.

The chain carries TRBV5-1 and TRBJ1-1; D is ambiguous. The germline gives CDR1 SGHRS, CDR2 YFSETQ. The length of the CDR3 is 15 residues. V dropped 4 bases and J dropped 2 bases, with 15 bases sitting between them. The CDR3 reads CASSATTTRNTEAFF. The DNA of the CDR3 is TGCGCCAGCAGCGCTACAACGACGAGAAACACTGAAGCTTTCTTT. The entire variable domain, with the rest obtained from reference TRBV5-1 and TRBJ1-1, is as follows: KAGVTQTPRYLIKTRGQQVTLSCSPISGHRSVSWYQQTPGQGLQFLFEYFSETQRNKGNFPGRFSGRQFSNSRSEMNVSTLELGDSALYLCASSATTTRNTEAFFGQGTRLTVV.

This clonotype was seen a few times. The V call is TRBV2, the J call TRBJ2-3; D may be TRBD2 (5 bases). Germline V gene lookup returns CDR1 SNHLY and CDR2 FYNNEI. This CDR3 spans 13 amino acids. V lost 6 bases and J 7 bases, leaving 14 bases between the germline ends. CDR3 protein: CASRVEGSNTQYF. CDR3 nucleotides: TGTGCCAGCAGGGTCGAGGGCTCGAATACGCAGTATTTT.

This chain uses TRBV10-3 with TRBJ1-2; 9 nucleotides agree with TRBD1. This CDR3 is built from 14 residues. The V and J ends lost 6 bases and 4 bases, in that order; junction bases with no gene match: 6. Germline V gene data show CDR1 as ENHRY and CDR2 as SYGVKD. Here the CDR3 DNA reads TGTGCCATCAGGCCGGGACAGGGTGTCTATGGCTACACCTTC. Residues: CAIRPGQGVYGYTF.

The chain uses TRBV9 and TRBJ2-1; 9 positions match TRBD2. The CDR3 totals 14 residues. Germline V gene data show CDR1 as SGDLS and CDR2 as YYNGEE. With V trimmed by 4 bases and J by 9 bases, 8 bases remained unmatched. The CDR3 coding sequence is TGTGCCAGCAGCCCACCGGGACTAGCACGTGAGCAGTTCTTC. Translation: CASSPPGLAREQFF.

The chain couples TRBV20-1 to TRBJ2-1, with TRBD2 matching over 12 bases. This CDR3 contains 15 residues. V shed 2 bases, J shed 8 bases, and the junction held 7 bases outside the gene matches. The germline V gene has CDR1 DFQATT and CDR2 SNEGSKA (reference sequence). The DNA for the CDR3 is TGCAGTGCTAGATGGACTAGCGGGATTAGAGATGAGCAGTTCTTC. Translation: CSARWTSGIRDEQFF.

This chain connects TRBV6-6 to TRBJ1-2; D remains unclear. Germline lookup yields CDR1 MNHNY and CDR2 SVGAGI (reference sequence). Trimming took 5 bases from V and 3 from J, leaving 10 bases between them. This CDR3 contains 13 residues. The CDR3 region has the DNA TGTGCCAGCAGTGCGTTTGGAGACTATGGCTACACCTTC. It specifies CASSAFGDYGYTF.

The V gene is TRBV7-2, the J gene TRBJ1-6; 9 positions match TRBD1. Germline CDR1 and CDR2: SGHTA and FQGNSA. The CDR3 loop spans 14 amino acids. The trim removed 8 bases at V and 10 bases at J, leaving 9 bases unmatched. The CDR3 nucleotides are TGTGCCAGCCGTGCGGACAGGGGTAACTCACCCCTCCACTTT. The encoded protein is CASRADRGNSPLHF.

This clonotype was counted only a few times. The V call is TRBV29-1, the J call TRBJ2-1; possibly TRBD1 for D (5 bases). Trimming removed 6 bases from V and 5 bases from J, with 8 bases in between. The length of the CDR3 is 11 residues. Germline CDR1 reads SQVTM; CDR2 reads ANQGSEA. Here the CDR3 reads CSVRQNNEQFF. As DNA, the CDR3 is TGCAGCGTCAGACAGAACAATGAGCAGTTCTTC.

This clonotype was seen more than once but under ten times. CDR3 sequence (DNA): TGTGCCAGCACCCCTAGGGGACAGGTGAACACCGGGGAGCTGTTTTTT. The encoded protein is CASTPRGQVNTGELFF. The V and J genes are TRBV12-3 or TRBV12-4 and TRBJ2-2, with TRBD1 matching 8 bases. The CDR3 totals 16 residues. V lost 7 bases to trimming and J lost 1 base; unmatched junction nucleotides: 8.

This clonotype was counted only a few times. V and J are TRBV5-1 and TRBJ2-7; D gene uncertain. Germline V gene sequence: CDR1 SGHRS, CDR2 YFSETQ. Trimming left V 6 bases short and J 2 bases short, with 18 bases between. There are 15 residues in the CDR3. The CDR3 sequence is CASMPEASNTYEQYF. CDR3 DNA sequence: TGCGCCAGCATGCCCGAGGCTTCTAATACCTACGAGCAGTACTTC.

This clonotype has at least ten counts. The chain employs TRBV20-1 and TRBJ1-5, with unresolved D. This CDR3 is 12 amino acids long. Deletions cut 5 bases from V and 2 bases from J, with 7 bases between. Germline CDR1 and CDR2: DFQATT and SNEGSKA (reference sequence). As DNA, the CDR3 is TGCAGTGCTCCAGGTCGCAATCAGCCCCAGCATTTT. Its protein is CSAPGRNQPQHF.

The chain has TRBV20-1 and TRBJ1-1; D remains unclear. V lost 0 bases, J lost 7 bases, and 9 bases lay in between. Germline V gene data show CDR1 as DFQATT and CDR2 as SNEGSKA (reference sequence). There are 12 residues in the CDR3. The CDR3 bases are TGCAGTGCTAGAGATAACCCCAGTGAAGCTTTCTTT. Protein sequence: CSARDNPSEAFF.

The chain carries TRBV6-5 and TRBJ2-3, with TRBD2 matching over 10 bases. V shed 2 bases, J shed 2 bases, and the junction held 10 bases outside the gene matches. CDR1 is MNHEY, CDR2 SVGAGI, per germline. This CDR3 spans 18 amino acids. The CDR3 sequence is CASSYEHKAGGLTDTQYF. CDR3 sequence (DNA): TGTGCCAGCAGTTACGAACACAAAGCGGGAGGGCTCACAGATACGCAGTATTTT.

The V gene is TRBV3-1, the J gene TRBJ1-2; D unresolved. Per the germline V gene, CDR1 is LGHDT and CDR2 is YNNKEL (reference sequence). V lost 4 bases, J lost 2 bases, and 14 bases lay in between. The CDR3 is 15 residues long. The CDR3 coding sequence is TGTGCCAGCAGCCTAGCTAGCGGCCAGAACTATGGCTACACCTTC. Translating it yields CASSLASGQNYGYTF.

The V gene is TRBV7-2, the J gene TRBJ2-7; TRBD2 agrees at 9 bases. There are 15 residues in the CDR3. V lost 1 base to trimming and J lost 2 bases; unmatched junction nucleotides: 3. Germline loops: CDR1 SGHTA, CDR2 FQGNSA. The CDR3 region has the DNA TGTGCCAGCAGCTTAGTACTAGCGGGTACCTACGAGCAGTACTTC. This encodes CASSLVLAGTYEQYF. The full variable domain, its missing parts supplied by reference TRBV7-2 and TRBJ2-7, is GAGVSQSPSNKVTEKGKDVELRCDPISGHTALYWYRQSLGQGLEFLIYFQGNSAPDKSGLPSDRFSAERTGGSVSTLTIQRTQQEDSAVYLCASSLVLAGTYEQYFGPGTRLTVT.

This sequence joins TRBV6-2 or TRBV6-3 and TRBJ2-3; perhaps TRBD1 as D (5 bases). Per germline, CDR1 MNHEY and CDR2 SVGEGT. V lost 7 bases and J 9 bases, leaving 11 bases between the germline ends. The CDR3 runs to 11 residues. The DNA of the CDR3 is TGTGCCAGCACTAGGGGCCCAACGCAGTATTTT. It yields the protein CASTRGPTQYF.

The chain carries TRBV6-5 and TRBJ2-7; 7 positions agree with TRBD1. Germline V gene sequence: CDR1 MNHEY, CDR2 SVGAGI. This CDR3 spans 13 amino acids. With V trimmed by 2 bases and J by 5 bases, 3 bases remained unmatched. CDR3 protein: CASSYRGPDEQYF. CDR3 DNA sequence: TGTGCCAGCAGTTACAGGGGGCCGGACGAGCAGTACTTC.

This clonotype was found a few times. The chain is built from TRBV6-5 and TRBJ1-2, with 9 bases that match TRBD1. Germline V gives CDR1 MNHEY, CDR2 SVGAGI. The CDR3 length is 13 residues. After removal of 2 bases from V and 8 bases from J, the junction contained 3 bases not matched to a gene. CDR3 sequence (DNA): TGTGCCAGCAGTTACCGCGGGACAGGGGGCTACACCTTC. It specifies CASSYRGTGGYTF.

This clonotype was detected ten times or more. The chain combines TRBV4-2 with TRBJ2-1; TRBD2 agrees at 7 bases. Looked up from germline, CDR1 is LGHNA and CDR2 is YNFKEQ. The V segment lost 1 base and the J segment 4 bases; nucleotides outside the gene matches: 7. This CDR3 is built from 16 residues. Written as DNA, the CDR3 is TGTGCCAGCAGCCAAGCGGGAGGACGAAAATACAATGAGCAGTTCTTC. Translating it yields CASSQAGGRKYNEQFF.

The chain joins TRBV18 to TRBJ1-5; no definite D call. V was cut by 3 bases and J by 3 bases, with 6 bases left in between. Germline lookup yields CDR1 KGHSH and CDR2 LQKENI. The CDR3 sequence is 13 residues long. The DNA for the CDR3 is TGTGCCAGCTCACCTTGGGACAATCAGCCCCAGCATTTT. Translated: CASSPWDNQPQHF.

This clonotype occurred a few times. The chain recombines TRBV5-6 with TRBJ2-7, with D possibly TRBD2 on 5 matching bases. Trimming took 4 bases from V and 6 from J, leaving 17 bases between them. The CDR3 runs 14 residues. Germline CDR1 is SGHDT and CDR2 is YYEEEE. CDR3 sequence: CASSLPGSDTEQYF. DNA of the CDR3: TGTGCCAGCAGCCTCCCGGGAAGTGATACCGAGCAGTACTTC.

This clonotype was seen ten or more times. The gene calls are TRBV5-5 and TRBJ2-7; tentatively, D is TRBD1 (6 bases). This CDR3 has 15 amino acids. Between the trimmed V and J ends, which lost 1 base and 4 bases, there was a span of 15 bases. CDR1 and CDR2 from the germline V gene are SGHKS and YYEKEE (reference sequence). CDR3 protein: CASSLLGQGSYEQYF. In DNA, the CDR3 is TGTGCCAGCAGCTTGCTGGGGCAGGGGTCTTACGAGCAGTACTTC.

V and J are TRBV9 and TRBJ2-5; 7 positions agree with TRBD1. The germline CDR1 and CDR2 sequences are SGDLS and YYNGEE. The CDR3 contains 14 residues. Germline trimming cut 2 bases from V and 4 bases from J; bases unmatched to any gene: 5. In DNA form, the CDR3 reads TGTGCCAGCAGCGTGACCCGACAGGGAGAGACCCAGTACTTC. It yields the protein CASSVTRQGETQYF. The whole variable domain, filled in from reference TRBV9 and TRBJ2-5, reads DSGVTQTPKHLITATGQRVTLRCSPRSGDLSVYWYQQSLDQGLQFLIQYYNGEERAKGNILERFSAQQFPDLHSELNLSSLELGDSALYFCASSVTRQGETQYFGPGTRLLVL.

The chain uses TRBV5-6 and TRBJ2-3; TRBD2 might be the D (6 bases). Germline V gene lookup returns CDR1 SGHDT and CDR2 YYEEEE. The CDR3 is made up of 15 amino acids. V lost 0 bases to trimming and J lost 4 bases, with 12 bases between them. The chain's CDR3 is CASSLVRGGADTQYF. The CDR3 nucleotides read TGTGCCAGCAGCTTGGTGCGGGGAGGAGCAGATACGCAGTATTTT.